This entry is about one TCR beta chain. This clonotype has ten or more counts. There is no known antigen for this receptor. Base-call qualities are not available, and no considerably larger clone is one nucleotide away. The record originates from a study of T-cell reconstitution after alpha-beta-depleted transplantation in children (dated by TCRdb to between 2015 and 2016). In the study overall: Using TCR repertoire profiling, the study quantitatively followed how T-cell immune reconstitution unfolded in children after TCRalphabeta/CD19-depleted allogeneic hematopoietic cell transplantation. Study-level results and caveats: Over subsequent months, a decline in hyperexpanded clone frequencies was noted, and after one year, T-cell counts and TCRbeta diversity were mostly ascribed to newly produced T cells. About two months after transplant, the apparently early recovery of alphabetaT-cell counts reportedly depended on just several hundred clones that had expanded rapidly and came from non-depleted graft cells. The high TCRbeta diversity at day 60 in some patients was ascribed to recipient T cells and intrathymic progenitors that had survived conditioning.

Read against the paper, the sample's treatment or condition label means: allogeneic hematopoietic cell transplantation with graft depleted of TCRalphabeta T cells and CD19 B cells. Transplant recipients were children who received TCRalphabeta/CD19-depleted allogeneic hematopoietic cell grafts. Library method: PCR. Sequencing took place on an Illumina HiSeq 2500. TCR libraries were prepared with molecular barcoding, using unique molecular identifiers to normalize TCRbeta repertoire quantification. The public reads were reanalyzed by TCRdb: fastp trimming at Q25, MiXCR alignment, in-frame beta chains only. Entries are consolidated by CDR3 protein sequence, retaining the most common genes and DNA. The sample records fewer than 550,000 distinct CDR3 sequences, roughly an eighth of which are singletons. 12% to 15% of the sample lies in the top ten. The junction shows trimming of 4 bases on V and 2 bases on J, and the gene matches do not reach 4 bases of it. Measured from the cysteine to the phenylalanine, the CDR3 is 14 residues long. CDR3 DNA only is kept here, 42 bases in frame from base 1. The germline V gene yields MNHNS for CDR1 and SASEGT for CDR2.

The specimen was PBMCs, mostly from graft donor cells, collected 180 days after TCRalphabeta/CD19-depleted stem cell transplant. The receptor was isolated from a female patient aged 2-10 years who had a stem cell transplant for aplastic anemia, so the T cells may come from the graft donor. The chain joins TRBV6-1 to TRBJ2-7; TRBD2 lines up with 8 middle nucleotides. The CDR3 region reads CASSVTSGPYEQYF. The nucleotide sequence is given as TGTGCCAGCAGTGTCACTAGCGGCCCCTACGAGCAGTACTTC.